This entry lists 25 T cell receptor beta chains sequenced from one sample in a study of lymphopenia after photon versus proton radiotherapy (dated by TCRdb to about 2019). Libraries were prepared through the immunoSEQ multiplex PCR assay. TCRdb took this table from immuneACCESS and kept in-frame rearrangements with V and J called. Such tables lack part of the clones; where checked against another copy, unresolved V genes explain under half of the gap, and the rest is unexplained. This sample holds under 75,000 clones; 85% to 95% were observed only once. The top ten clones comprise about 2.2% of the sample. The specimen comprised peripheral blood, sampled from a patient treated with photon-based radiotherapy. These receptors were obtained from a woman aged 40 to 50 with cholangiocarcinoma.

This clone has just a few counts. The chain recombines TRBV27 with TRBJ1-3; no clear D. The V gene's germline CDR1 is MNHEY and CDR2 SMNVEV (reference sequence). The ends were cut back, 1 base at V and 2 bases at J, with 3 bases in the middle. The CDR3 spans 13 residues. The CDR3 region is CASSLYPGNTIYF. CDR3 sequence (DNA): TGTGCCAGCAGTTTATACCCTGGAAACACCATATATTTT.

This clone has just one count. V gene TRBV27 combines with J gene TRBJ2-7; 7 bases are a match to TRBD1. The CDR3 extends over 14 amino acids. Looked up from germline, CDR1 is MNHEY and CDR2 is SMNVEV (reference sequence). With V trimmed by 5 bases and J by 3 bases, 7 bases remained unmatched. CDR3 amino acids: CASSQGGTFYEQYF. The CDR3 DNA reads as TGTGCCAGCAGTCAAGGGGGCACCTTCTACGAGCAGTACTTC.

The J gene is TRBJ1-2, the V gene TRBV27, with a tentative D call TRBD1 (5 bases). With 6 bases removed from V and 8 bases from J, the gap between germline ends came to 16 bases. Germline CDR1 reads MNHEY; CDR2 reads SMNVEV (reference sequence). The CDR3 is 13 amino acids. CDR3 in amino acids: CASRRTGEWGYTF. The CDR3 bases are TGTGCCAGCAGACGAACAGGAGAATGGGGCTACACCTTC.

The chain employs TRBV9 and TRBJ2-5, with D unclear. This CDR3 comprises 12 residues. Trimming removed 4 bases at V and 4 bases at J, with 8 bases between. The germline V gene encodes CDR1 SGDLS and CDR2 YYNGEE. The DNA for the CDR3 is TGTGCCAGCAGCCCCTACGGAGAGACCCAGTACTTC. Translation gives CASSPYGETQYF.

CDR3 sequence reads: CASSVDGTVNTEAFF. The CDR3, as DNA: TGTGCCAGCAGCGTAGACGGGACAGTGAACACTGAAGCTTTCTTT. The chain employs TRBV9 and TRBJ1-1, with 7 bases that match TRBD1. The germline gives CDR1 SGDLS, CDR2 YYNGEE. J lost 0 bases, V lost 0 bases, and 2 bases had no gene match. The CDR3 contains 15 residues.

The gene calls are TRBV19 and TRBJ1-1; D perhaps matches TRBD1 (5 bases). Germline assignment: CDR1 LNHDA and CDR2 SQIVND (reference sequence). The CDR3 loop spans 14 amino acids. Trimming pared 2 bases from V and 6 bases from J, leaving 13 bases between. CDR3 bases: TGTGCCAGTAGTATATCGGGGGGAGGCGCTGAAGCTTTCTTT. Its translation: CASSISGGGAEAFF.

V is TRBV27 and J is TRBJ2-7; no definite D call. Germline CDR1 and CDR2: MNHEY and SMNVEV (reference sequence). The CDR3 loop spans 12 amino acids. The V end was cut by 4 bases, the J end by 3 bases, with 7 bases between. This chain's CDR3 is CASSSYSYEQYF. As DNA, the CDR3 is TGTGCCAGCAGTTCTTACAGCTACGAGCAGTACTTC.

The chain couples TRBV5-4 to TRBJ2-1; D is undetermined. V shed 4 bases and J shed 8 bases, with 13 bases lying between them. Germline assignment: CDR1 SGHNT and CDR2 YYREEE (reference sequence). The CDR3 covers 13 residues. The CDR3 region is CASSRGKSDEQFF. CDR3 DNA: TGTGCCAGCAGCCGAGGTAAGTCAGATGAGCAGTTCTTC. Full variable domain (outside the CDR3, taken from reference TRBV5-4 and TRBJ2-1): ETGVTQSPTHLIKTRGQQVTLRCSSQSGHNTVSWYQQALGQGPQFIFQYYREEENGRGNFPPRFSGLQFPNYSSELNVNALELDDSALYLCASSRGKSDEQFFGPGTRLTVL.

V is TRBV6-1 and J is TRBJ1-1, with 8 positions matching TRBD1. The junction had 14 bases not matched to a gene; V was cut back by 7 bases and J by 7 bases. Germline CDR1 MNHNS, CDR2 SASEGT. The CDR3 consists of 15 residues. The CDR3 DNA follows: TGTGCCAGCATCACAGGGGGAACAGGGGCTATTGAAGCTTTCTTT. Translated, it gives CASITGGTGAIEAFF.

This rearrangement joins TRBV19 to TRBJ1-1, with TRBD1 as a possible D gene (5 bases). V lost 3 bases and J 4 bases, leaving 9 bases between the germline ends. The CDR3 totals 13 residues. CDR1 and CDR2 from the germline V gene are LNHDA and SQIVND (reference sequence). The CDR3 sequence is CASSIFGGTEAFF. The CDR3 nucleotides read TGTGCCAGTAGTATCTTTGGGGGCACTGAAGCTTTCTTT.

This clone has only one observation. V usage is TRBV27 and J usage is TRBJ2-7; the D gene is possibly TRBD1 (6 bases). Looked up from germline, CDR1 is MNHEY and CDR2 is SMNVEV (reference sequence). Trimming pared 6 bases from V and 2 bases from J, leaving 17 bases between. The CDR3 totals 15 residues. Written as DNA, the CDR3 is TGTGCCAGCAGGAAAAGACAGGTCCCCCCCTACGAGCAGTACTTC. Translation gives CASRKRQVPPYEQYF.

This clone was observed a single time. The chain recombines TRBV28 with TRBJ2-7; 10 bases are a match to TRBD2. This CDR3 has 20 residues. V was pared by 4 bases and J by 7 bases, with 25 bases of the junction left unmatched. Per germline, CDR1 MDHEN and CDR2 SYDVKM. The CDR3 spells CASSSLDSPPTSGTSGEQYF. CDR3 nucleotide sequence: TGTGCCAGCAGTTCCTTGGATTCTCCTCCTACTAGCGGGACTTCGGGGGAGCAGTACTTC.

The rearrangement links TRBV4-1 to TRBJ2-7; TRBD2 agrees at 7 bases. Germline values: CDR1 MGHRA, CDR2 YSYEKL. Unmatched junction bases numbered 5, after V lost 0 bases and J lost 0 bases. This CDR3 is 16 amino acids long. CDR3 sequence reads: CASSQDRSGASYEQYF. CDR3 DNA: TGCGCCAGCAGCCAAGATCGGAGCGGGGCCTCCTACGAGCAGTACTTC.

CDR3 DNA sequence: TGTGCCAGCAGCGTTAGCGGGAGCCTCTACAATGAGCAGTTCTTC. Protein sequence: CASSVSGSLYNEQFF. The chain combines TRBV9 with TRBJ2-1; the match to TRBD2 covers 9 bases. Germline V lookup: CDR1 SGDLS, CDR2 YYNGEE. The CDR3 has 15 amino acids. V was clipped by 2 bases and J by 3 bases; unmatched bases: 3.

This chain links TRBV6-6 with TRBJ1-6; D is undetermined. Per germline, CDR1 MNHNY and CDR2 SVGAGI (reference sequence). This CDR3 has 15 amino acids. The ends were cut back, 4 bases at V and 0 bases at J, with 7 bases in the middle. CDR3 coding DNA: TGTGCCAGCAGTTCAGGAGGCTCCTATAATTCACCCCTCCACTTT. Protein sequence: CASSSGGSYNSPLHF.

This chain connects TRBV30 to TRBJ2-7; no clear D gene. The CDR3 extends over 10 amino acids. Germline-derived CDR1 and CDR2 are GTSNPN and SVGIG (reference sequence). V was pared by 5 bases and J by 3 bases, with 5 bases between. In nucleotides, the CDR3 is TGTGCCTGGGGGATCTACGAGCAGTACTTC. Its protein is CAWGIYEQYF.

This clone showed up just once. The genes are TRBV10-2 and TRBJ1-1; D is unclear. The CDR3 contains 13 residues. Trimming removed 6 bases at V and 1 base at J, with 9 bases between. Germline loops: CDR1 WSHSY, CDR2 SAAADI. CDR3 protein: CASRLSRNTEAFF. As DNA, the CDR3 is TGCGCCAGCAGGCTTAGCAGGAACACTGAAGCTTTCTTT.

The J gene is TRBJ1-3, the V gene TRBV5-4, with D unclear. CDR1 and CDR2 from the germline V gene are SGHNT and YYREEE (reference sequence). The CDR3 has 15 amino acids. V was trimmed by 4 bases and J by 0 bases, leaving 11 bases between them. The CDR3 nucleotides are TGTGCCAGCAGCCGCGACGGGCCCTCTGGAAACACCATATATTTT. It yields the protein CASSRDGPSGNTIYF.

The V gene is TRBV4-2, the J gene TRBJ1-1; tentatively, D is TRBD1 (6 bases). This CDR3 spans 15 amino acids. Germline V gene sequence: CDR1 LGHNA, CDR2 YNFKEQ. V was trimmed by 0 bases and J by 7 bases, leaving 15 bases between them. This CDR3 reads CASSQDGLGGNEAFF. Written as DNA, the CDR3 is TGTGCCAGCAGCCAAGATGGTTTAGGGGGAAATGAAGCTTTCTTT.

The chain recombines TRBV7-3 with TRBJ2-7; 10 nucleotides align to TRBD1. CDR1 is SGHTA and CDR2 is FQGTGA in the germline V gene. V shed 4 bases and J 5 bases; nucleotides not matched to a gene: 8. The CDR3 consists of 15 residues. The CDR3 region is CASSSSSGQGNEQYF. CDR3 bases: TGTGCCAGCAGCTCTTCCTCGGGACAGGGGAACGAGCAGTACTTC. The whole variable domain, remainder taken from reference TRBV7-3 and TRBJ2-7, is GAGVSQTPSNKVTEKGKYVELRCDPISGHTALYWYRQSLGQGPEFLIYFQGTGAADDSGLPNDRFFAVRPEGSVSTLKIQRTERGDSAVYLCASSSSSGQGNEQYFGPGTRLTVT.

The chain joins TRBV7-8 to TRBJ1-2, with D possibly TRBD1 on 6 matching bases. This CDR3 spans 15 amino acids. Per the germline V gene, CDR1 is SGHVS and CDR2 is FQNEAQ. V lost 2 bases and J lost 3, with 13 bases in between. Here the CDR3 DNA reads TGTGCCAGCAGCTTATGGGGGCGAAGTGACTATGGCTACACCTTC. Amino acid sequence: CASSLWGRSDYGYTF.

The chain joins TRBV7-9 to TRBJ2-2; TRBD2 is a possible D gene (5 bases). The V gene lost 5 bases and the J gene lost 8 bases, with 12 bases spanning the gap. Per the germline V gene, CDR1 is SEHNR and CDR2 is FQNEAQ (reference sequence). This CDR3 contains 13 residues. CDR3: CASSRRGRGELFF. In DNA form, the CDR3 reads TGTGCCAGCAGCCGCCGGGGAAGAGGGGAGCTGTTTTTT.

The J gene is TRBJ2-5, the V gene TRBV7-2, with no clear D. CDR1 is SGHTA and CDR2 is FQGNSA in the germline V gene. Trimming pared 0 bases from V and 4 bases from J, leaving 6 bases between. The CDR3 is 13 amino acids. CDR3 protein: CASSLAGRETQYF. The CDR3 DNA follows: TGTGCCAGCAGCTTAGCTGGTCGAGAGACCCAGTACTTC.

For this clone: Germline is not matched at one junction end, which may reflect a read error. The chain recombines TRBV18 with TRBJ2-7; 9 nucleotides match TRBD2. The CDR3 spans 12 residues. Germline-derived CDR1 and CDR2 are KGHSH and LQKENI. For the CDR3, the DNA is TGTGCCAGCTCAGAGGGACTAGCTGGGAGTAACTTC. It translates to CASSEGLAGSNF. The full variable domain, its missing parts supplied by reference TRBV18 and TRBJ2-7, is NAGVMQNPRHLVRRRGQEARLRCSPMKGHSHVYWYRQLPEEGLKFMVYLQKENIIDESGMPKERFSAEFPKEGPSILRIQQVVRGDSAAYFCASSEGLAGSNFGPGTRLTVT.

CDR3: CAWSPFEGASYNEQFF. The CDR3 nucleotides are TGTGCCTGGAGTCCATTCGAGGGGGCCTCCTACAATGAGCAGTTCTTC. The V call is TRBV30, the J call TRBJ2-1; 7 nucleotides agree with TRBD1. The CDR3 is 16 amino acids. Trimming took 2 bases from V and 0 from J; bases not matched to a gene: 7. Germline V gives CDR1 GTSNPN, CDR2 SVGIG (reference sequence).